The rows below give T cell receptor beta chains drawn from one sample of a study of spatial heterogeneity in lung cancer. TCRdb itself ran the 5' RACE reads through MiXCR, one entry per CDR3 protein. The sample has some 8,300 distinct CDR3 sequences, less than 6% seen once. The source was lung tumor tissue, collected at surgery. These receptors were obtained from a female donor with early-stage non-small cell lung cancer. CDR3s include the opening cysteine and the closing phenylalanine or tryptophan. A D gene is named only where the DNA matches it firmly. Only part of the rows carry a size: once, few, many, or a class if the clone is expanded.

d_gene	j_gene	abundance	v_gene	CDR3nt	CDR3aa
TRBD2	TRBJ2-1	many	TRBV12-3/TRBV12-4	TGTGCCAGCAGCTCCCTTCCTGGACTAGCGGAAGGTAGTAATGAGCAGTTCTTC	CASSSLPGLAEGSNEQFF
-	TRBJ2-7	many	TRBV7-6	TGTGCCAGCAGCTTAGTCGACAGTAGCTCCTACGAGCAGTACTTC	CASSLVDSSSYEQYF
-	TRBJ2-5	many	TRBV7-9	TGTGCCAGCAGCTTATGGGCCGGGGGCGCGGAGACCCAGTACTTC	CASSLWAGGAETQYF
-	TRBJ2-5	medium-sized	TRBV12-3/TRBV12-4	TGTGCCAGCAGTTTAAGGGATACTCCCCAGTACTTC	CASSLRDTPQYF
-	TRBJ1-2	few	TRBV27	TGTGCCAGCAGTTTATCGCAGCACTATGGCTACAACTTC	CASSLSQHYGYNF
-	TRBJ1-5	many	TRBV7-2	TGTGCCAGCAGCTTAGACGGGGGGCCAAATCAGCCCCAGCATTTT	CASSLDGGPNQPQHF
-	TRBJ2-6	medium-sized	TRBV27	TGTGCCAGCAGGTGGGCTGGGGCCAACGTCCTGACTTTC	CASRWAGANVLTF
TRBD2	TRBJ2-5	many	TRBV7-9	TGTGCCAGCAGCTTAGGGGGACTAGCAGAGTTGGAGACCCAGTACTTC	CASSLGGLAELETQYF
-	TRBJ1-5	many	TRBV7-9	TGTGCCAGCAGCTCCGCGGGAAATCAGCCCCAGCATTTT	CASSSAGNQPQHF
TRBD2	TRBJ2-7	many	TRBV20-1	TGCAGTGCTAGAGATCGGCGGGAGGTATCCTACGAGCAGTACTTC	CSARDRREVSYEQYF
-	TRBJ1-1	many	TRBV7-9	TGTGCCAGCAGCACTCACGAAGCTTTCTTT	CASSTHEAFF
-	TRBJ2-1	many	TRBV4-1	TGCGCCAGCAGCCGGGACGTCAATGAGCAGTTCTTC	CASSRDVNEQFF
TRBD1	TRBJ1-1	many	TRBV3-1	TGTGCCAGCAGCCAGGGAGCGGACAGGGGGCATACTGAAGCTTTCTTT	CASSQGADRGHTEAFF
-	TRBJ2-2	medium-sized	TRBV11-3	TGTGCCAGCAGCACTAGTCGGGGACTGCCCGGGGAGCTGTTTTTT	CASSTSRGLPGELFF
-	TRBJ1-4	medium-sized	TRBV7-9	TGTGCCAGCAGCTTAAAACAAGCGAATGAAAAACTGTTTTTT	CASSLKQANEKLFF
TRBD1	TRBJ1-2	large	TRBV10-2	TGCGCCAGCGCCGGACAGGTGTTGGAGGGCTACACCTTC	CASAGQVLEGYTF
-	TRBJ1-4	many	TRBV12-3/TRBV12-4	TGTGCCAGCAGGGGTGAAAAACTGTTTTTT	CASRGEKLFF
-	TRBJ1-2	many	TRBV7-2	TGTGCCAGCAGCTCCACTCCGAGGGGGAATAGGCATGGCTACACCTTC	CASSSTPRGNRHGYTF
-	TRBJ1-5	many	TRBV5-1	TGCGCCAGCAGCTTTACAGGGCTTAATCAGCCCCAGCATTTT	CASSFTGLNQPQHF
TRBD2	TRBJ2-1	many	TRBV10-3	TGTGCCGTGTTTTTGGGAGGGCCCTACAATGAGCAGTTCTTC	CAVFLGGPYNEQFF
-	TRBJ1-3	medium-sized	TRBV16	TGTGCCAGCAGCCAATACGGAAACACCATATATTTT	CASSQYGNTIYF
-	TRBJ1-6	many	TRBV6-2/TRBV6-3	TGTGCCAGCAGTTACGCAGGGAGGAATTCACCCCTCCACTTT	CASSYAGRNSPLHF
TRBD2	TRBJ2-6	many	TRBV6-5	TGTGCCAGCAGTTACCCGGGGGGTTCTGGGGCCAACGTCCTGACTTTC	CASSYPGGSGANVLTF
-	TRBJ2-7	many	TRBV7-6	TGTGCCAGCAGCTTAGAGGACAGAAGCTCCTACGAGCAGTACTTC	CASSLEDRSSYEQYF
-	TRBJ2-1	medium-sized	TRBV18	TGTGCCAGCTCACCGGGGGACTTCTGGTACAATGAGCAGTTCTTC	CASSPGDFWYNEQFF
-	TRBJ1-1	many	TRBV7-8	TGTGCCAGCAGCCTAAGCCGGGCTAACACTGAAGCTTTCTTT	CASSLSRANTEAFF
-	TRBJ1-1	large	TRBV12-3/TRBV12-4	TGTGCCAGCAGTCCGGGATCCTCAGGGCCCTTCACTGAAGCTTTCTTT	CASSPGSSGPFTEAFF
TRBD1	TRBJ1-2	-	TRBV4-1	TGCGCCAGCAGGCGGATCATGGGACAGGGGTCCGACTATGGCTACACCTTC	CASRRIMGQGSDYGYTF
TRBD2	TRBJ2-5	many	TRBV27	TGTGCCAGCAGTCCGGGACTAGATGAAGAGACCCAGTACTTC	CASSPGLDEETQYF